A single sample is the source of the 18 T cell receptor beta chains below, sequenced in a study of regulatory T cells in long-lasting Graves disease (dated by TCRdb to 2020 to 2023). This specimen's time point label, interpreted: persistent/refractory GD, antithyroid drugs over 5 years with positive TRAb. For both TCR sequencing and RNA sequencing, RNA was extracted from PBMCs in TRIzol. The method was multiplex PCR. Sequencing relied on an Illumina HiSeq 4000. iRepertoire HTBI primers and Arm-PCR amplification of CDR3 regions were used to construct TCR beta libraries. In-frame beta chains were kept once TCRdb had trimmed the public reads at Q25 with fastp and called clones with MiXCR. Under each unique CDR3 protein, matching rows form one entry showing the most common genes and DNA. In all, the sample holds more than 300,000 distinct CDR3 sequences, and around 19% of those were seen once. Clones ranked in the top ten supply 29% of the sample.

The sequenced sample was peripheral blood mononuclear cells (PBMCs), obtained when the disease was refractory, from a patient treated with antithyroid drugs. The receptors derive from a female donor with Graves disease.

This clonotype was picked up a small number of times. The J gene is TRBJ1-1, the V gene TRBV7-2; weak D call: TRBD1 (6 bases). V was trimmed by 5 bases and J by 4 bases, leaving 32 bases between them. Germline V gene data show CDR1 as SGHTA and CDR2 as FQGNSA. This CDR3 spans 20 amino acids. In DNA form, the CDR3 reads TGTGCCAGCAGCCCCACCCGGGGTTCCCGGACAGCCTGGAGGGGCACTGAAGCTTTCTTT. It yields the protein CASSPTRGSRTAWRGTEAFF. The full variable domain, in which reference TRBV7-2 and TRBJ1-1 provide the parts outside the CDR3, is GAGVSQSPSNKVTEKGKDVELRCDPISGHTALYWYRQSLGQGLEFLIYFQGNSAPDKSGLPSDRFSAERTGGSVSTLTIQRTQQEDSAVYLCASSPTRGSRTAWRGTEAFFGQGTRLTVV.

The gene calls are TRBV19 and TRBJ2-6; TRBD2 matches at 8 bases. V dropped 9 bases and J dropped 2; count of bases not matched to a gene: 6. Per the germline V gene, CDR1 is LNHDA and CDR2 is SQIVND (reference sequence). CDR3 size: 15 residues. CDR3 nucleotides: TGTGCCAGCGGCCCGGGGGGGCCTGGGGCCAACGTCCTGACTTTC. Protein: CASGPGGPGANVLTF.

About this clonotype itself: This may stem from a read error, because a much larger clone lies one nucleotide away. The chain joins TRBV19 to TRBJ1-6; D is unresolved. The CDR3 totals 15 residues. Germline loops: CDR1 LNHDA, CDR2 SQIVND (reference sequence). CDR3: CASSIGSSYNSPPHF. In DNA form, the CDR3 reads TGTGCCAGTAGTATAGGCAGCTCCTATAATTCACCCCCCCACTTT.

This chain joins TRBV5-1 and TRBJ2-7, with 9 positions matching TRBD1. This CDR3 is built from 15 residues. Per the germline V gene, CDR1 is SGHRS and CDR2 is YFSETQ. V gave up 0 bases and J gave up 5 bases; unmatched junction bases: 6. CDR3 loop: CASSLGDRVFDEQYF. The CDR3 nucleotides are TGCGCCAGCAGCTTGGGGGACAGGGTATTCGACGAGCAGTACTTC.

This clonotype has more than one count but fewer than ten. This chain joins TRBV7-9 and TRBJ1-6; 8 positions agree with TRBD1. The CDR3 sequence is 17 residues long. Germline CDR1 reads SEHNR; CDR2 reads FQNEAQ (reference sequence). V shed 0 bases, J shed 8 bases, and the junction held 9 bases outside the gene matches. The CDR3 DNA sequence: TGTGCCAGCAGCTTAGCAGCTTTTGGACAGGGAGATTCACCCCTCCACTTT. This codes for CASSLAAFGQGDSPLHF.

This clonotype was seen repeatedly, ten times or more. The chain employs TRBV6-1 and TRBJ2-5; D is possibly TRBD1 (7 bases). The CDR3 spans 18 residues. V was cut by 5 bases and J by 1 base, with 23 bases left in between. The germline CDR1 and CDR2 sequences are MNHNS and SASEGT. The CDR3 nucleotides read TGTGCCAGCAGTCCCGAAGTCCCAGGGGGGACCTTCCAAGAGACCCAGTACTTC. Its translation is CASSPEVPGGTFQETQYF.

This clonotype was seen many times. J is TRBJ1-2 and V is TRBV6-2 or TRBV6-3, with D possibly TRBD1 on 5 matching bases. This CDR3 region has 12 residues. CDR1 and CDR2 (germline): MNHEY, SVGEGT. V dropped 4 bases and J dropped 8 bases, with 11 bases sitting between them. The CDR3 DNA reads TGTGCCAGCAGTTGGGACGACAGCGGCTACACCTTC. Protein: CASSWDDSGYTF.

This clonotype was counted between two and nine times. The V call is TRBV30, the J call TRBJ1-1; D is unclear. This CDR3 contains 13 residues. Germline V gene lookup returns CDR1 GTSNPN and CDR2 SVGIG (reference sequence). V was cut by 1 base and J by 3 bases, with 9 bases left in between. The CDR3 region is CAWSADGDTEAFF. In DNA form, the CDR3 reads TGTGCCTGGAGTGCAGACGGGGACACTGAAGCTTTCTTT.

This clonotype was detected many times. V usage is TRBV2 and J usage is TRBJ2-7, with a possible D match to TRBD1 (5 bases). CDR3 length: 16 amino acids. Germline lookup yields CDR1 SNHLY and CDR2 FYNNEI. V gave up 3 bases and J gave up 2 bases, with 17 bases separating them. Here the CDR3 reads CASSEARRGPTYEQYF. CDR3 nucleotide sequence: TGTGCCAGCAGTGAGGCCCGAAGGGGTCCCACCTACGAGCAGTACTTC.

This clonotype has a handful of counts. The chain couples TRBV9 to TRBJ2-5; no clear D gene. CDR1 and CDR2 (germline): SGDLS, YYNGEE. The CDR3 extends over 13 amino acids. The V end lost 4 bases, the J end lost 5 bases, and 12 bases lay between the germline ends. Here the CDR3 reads CASSRYGRETQYF. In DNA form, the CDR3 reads TGTGCCAGCAGCCGTTACGGGCGCGAGACCCAGTACTTC.

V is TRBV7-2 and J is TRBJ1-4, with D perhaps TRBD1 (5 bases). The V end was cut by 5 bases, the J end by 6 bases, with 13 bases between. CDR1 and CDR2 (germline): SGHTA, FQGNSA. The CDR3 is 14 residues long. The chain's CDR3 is CASSLLFRDEKLFF. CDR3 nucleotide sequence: TGTGCCAGCAGCCTTTTGTTCAGGGATGAAAAACTGTTTTTT.

In DNA form, the CDR3 reads TGTGCCAGCAGCTTAACGCCAGGAGATCCTAACTATGGCTACACCTTC. This sequence encodes CASSLTPGDPNYGYTF. The chain carries TRBV7-3 and TRBJ1-2; D is unresolved. The V and J ends lost 0 bases and 0 bases respectively, with 11 bases between them. CDR1 SGHTA and CDR2 FQGTGA come from the germline V gene. This CDR3 has 16 residues.

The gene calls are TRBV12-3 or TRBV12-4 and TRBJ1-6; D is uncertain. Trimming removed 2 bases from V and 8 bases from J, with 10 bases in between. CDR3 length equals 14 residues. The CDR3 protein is CASSLRQEDSPLHF. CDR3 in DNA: TGTGCCAGCAGTTTACGGCAGGAAGATTCACCCCTCCACTTT.

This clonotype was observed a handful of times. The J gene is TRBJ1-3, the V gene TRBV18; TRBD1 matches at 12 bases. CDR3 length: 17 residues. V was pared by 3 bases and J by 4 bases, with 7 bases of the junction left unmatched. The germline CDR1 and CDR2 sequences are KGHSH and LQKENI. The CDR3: CASSPLRDRGRGNTIYF. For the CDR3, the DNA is TGTGCCAGCTCACCGCTCCGGGACAGGGGGCGAGGAAACACCATATATTTT.

CDR3 DNA sequence: TGCGCCAGCAGCTTGGGTCCGACCCGGGATAATTCACCCCTCCACTTT. It codes for CASSLGPTRDNSPLHF. The chain is built from TRBV5-1 and TRBJ1-6; D unresolved. The germline V gene has CDR1 SGHRS and CDR2 YFSETQ. Trimming shortened V by 0 bases and J by 5 bases, and 12 bases separated the two germline ends. The CDR3 totals 16 residues. Full variable domain (rest looked up from reference TRBV5-1 and TRBJ1-6): KAGVTQTPRYLIKTRGQQVTLSCSPISGHRSVSWYQQTPGQGLQFLFEYFSETQRNKGNFPGRFSGRQFSNSRSEMNVSTLELGDSALYLCASSLGPTRDNSPLHFGNGTRLTVT.

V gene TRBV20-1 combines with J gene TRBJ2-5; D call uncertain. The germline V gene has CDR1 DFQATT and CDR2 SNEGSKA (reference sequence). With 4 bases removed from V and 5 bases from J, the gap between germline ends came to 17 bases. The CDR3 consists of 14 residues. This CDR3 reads CSATPPVRGETQYF. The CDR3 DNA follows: TGCAGTGCTACCCCCCCCGTCCGTGGGGAGACCCAGTACTTC.

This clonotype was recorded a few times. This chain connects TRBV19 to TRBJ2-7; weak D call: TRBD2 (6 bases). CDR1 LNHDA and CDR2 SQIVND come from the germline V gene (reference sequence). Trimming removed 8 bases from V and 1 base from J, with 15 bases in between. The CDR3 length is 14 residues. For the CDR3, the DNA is TGTGCCAGTTCCCAGGGAGGAGAGTCCTACGAGCAGTACTTC. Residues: CASSQGGESYEQYF.

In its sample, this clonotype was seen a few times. CDR3 sequence reads: CASSNTGLGTQYF. In DNA, the CDR3 is TGTGCCAGCAGCAATACAGGCTTGGGGACCCAGTACTTC. The rearrangement links TRBV7-6 to TRBJ2-5; weak D call: TRBD1 (5 bases). Trimming removed 5 bases at V and 7 bases at J, with 14 bases between. The CDR3 has 13 amino acids. Germline V gives CDR1 SGHVS, CDR2 FNYEAQ.